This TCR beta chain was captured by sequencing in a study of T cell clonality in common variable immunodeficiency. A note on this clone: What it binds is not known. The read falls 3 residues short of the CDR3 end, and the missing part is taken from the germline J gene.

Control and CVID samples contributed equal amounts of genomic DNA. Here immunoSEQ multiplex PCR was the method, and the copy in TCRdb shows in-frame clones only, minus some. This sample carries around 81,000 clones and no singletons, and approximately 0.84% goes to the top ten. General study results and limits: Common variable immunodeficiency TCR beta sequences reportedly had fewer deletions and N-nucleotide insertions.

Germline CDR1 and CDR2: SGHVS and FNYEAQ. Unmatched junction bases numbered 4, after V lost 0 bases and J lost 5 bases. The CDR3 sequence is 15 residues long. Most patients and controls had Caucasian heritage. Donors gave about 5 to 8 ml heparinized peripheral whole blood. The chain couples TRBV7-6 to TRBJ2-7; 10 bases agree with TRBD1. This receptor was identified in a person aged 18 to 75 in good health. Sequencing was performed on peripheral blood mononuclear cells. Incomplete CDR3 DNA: TGTGCCAGCAGCTTAGCGGGACAGGGGCTTCACGAG. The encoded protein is CASSLAGQGLHE. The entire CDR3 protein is CASSLAGQGLHEQYF.